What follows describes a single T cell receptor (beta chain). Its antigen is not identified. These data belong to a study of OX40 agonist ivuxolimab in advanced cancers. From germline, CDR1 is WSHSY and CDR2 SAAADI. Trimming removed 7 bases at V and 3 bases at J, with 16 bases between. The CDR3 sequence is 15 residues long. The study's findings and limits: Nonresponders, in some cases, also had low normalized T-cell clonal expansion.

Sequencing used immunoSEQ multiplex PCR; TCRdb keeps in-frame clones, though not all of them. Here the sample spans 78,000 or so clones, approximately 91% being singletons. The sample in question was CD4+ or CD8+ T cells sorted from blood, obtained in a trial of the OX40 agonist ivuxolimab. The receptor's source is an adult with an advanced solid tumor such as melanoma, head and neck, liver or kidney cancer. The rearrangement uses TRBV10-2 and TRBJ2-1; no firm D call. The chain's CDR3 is CASTSGTAGYNEQFF. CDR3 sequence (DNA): TGCGCCAGCACCTCCGGTACAGCAGGCTACAATGAGCAGTTCTTC.